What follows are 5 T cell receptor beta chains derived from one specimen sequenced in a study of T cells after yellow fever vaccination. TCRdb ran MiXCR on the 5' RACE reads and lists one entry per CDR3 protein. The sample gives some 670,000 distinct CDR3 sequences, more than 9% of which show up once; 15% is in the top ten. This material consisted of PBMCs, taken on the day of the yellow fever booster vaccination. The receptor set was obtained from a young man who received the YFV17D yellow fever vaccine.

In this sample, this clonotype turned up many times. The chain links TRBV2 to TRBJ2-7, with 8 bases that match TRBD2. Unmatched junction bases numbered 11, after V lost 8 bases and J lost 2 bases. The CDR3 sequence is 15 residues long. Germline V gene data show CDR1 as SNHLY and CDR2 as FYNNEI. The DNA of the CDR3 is TGTGCCAGCGGCGGGGGCGGGGGGCCTCCCTACGAGCAGTACTTC. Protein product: CASGGGGGPPYEQYF.

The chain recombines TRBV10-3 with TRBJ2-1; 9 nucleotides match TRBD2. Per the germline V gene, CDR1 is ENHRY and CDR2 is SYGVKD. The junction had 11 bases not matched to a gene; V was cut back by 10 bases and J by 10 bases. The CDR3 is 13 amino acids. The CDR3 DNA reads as TGTGCCAGCTCGCGGGGGGGTTCAGTAGAGCAGTTCTTC. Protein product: CASSRGGSVEQFF.

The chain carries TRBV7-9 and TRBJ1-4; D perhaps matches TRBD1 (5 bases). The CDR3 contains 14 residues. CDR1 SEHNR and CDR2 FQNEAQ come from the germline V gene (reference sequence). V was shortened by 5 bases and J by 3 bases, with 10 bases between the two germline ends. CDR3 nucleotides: TGTGCCAGCAGCCAGGACACGTCTAATGAAAAACTGTTTTTT. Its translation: CASSQDTSNEKLFF.

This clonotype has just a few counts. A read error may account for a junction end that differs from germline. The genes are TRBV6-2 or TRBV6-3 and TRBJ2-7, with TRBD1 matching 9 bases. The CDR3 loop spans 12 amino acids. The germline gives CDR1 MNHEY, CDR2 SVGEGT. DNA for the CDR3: TGTGCCAGCAGTTACCCGACAGGGGGAAAGGACTTC. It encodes CASSYPTGGKDF.

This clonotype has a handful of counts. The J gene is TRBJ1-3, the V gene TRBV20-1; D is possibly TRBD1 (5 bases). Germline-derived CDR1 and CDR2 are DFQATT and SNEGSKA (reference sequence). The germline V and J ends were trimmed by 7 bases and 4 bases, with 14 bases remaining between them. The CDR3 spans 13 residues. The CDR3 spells CSGRGDAGNTIYF. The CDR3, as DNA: TGCAGTGGGAGGGGTGATGCAGGAAACACCATATATTTT.